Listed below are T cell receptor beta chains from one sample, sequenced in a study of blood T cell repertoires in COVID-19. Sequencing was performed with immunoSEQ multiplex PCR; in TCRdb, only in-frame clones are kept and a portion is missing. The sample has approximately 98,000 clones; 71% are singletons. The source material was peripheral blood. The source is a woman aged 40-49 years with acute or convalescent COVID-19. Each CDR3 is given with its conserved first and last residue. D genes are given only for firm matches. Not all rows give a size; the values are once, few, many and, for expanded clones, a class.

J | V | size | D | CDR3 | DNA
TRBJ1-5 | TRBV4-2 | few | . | CASSQVARGGSNQPQHF | TGTGCCAGCAGCCAAGTTGCCCGAGGTGGAAGCAATCAGCCCCAGCATTTT
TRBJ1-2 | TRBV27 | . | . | CASSPKWQVINYGYTF | TGTGCCAGCAGCCCTAAGTGGCAGGTTATCAACTATGGCTACACCTTC
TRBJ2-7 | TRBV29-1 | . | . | CSVDWGLDEQYF | TGCAGCGTTGACTGGGGGCTAGACGAGCAGTACTTC
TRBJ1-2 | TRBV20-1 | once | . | CSARERGGYTF | TGCAGTGCTAGAGAACGGGGGGGCTACACCTTC
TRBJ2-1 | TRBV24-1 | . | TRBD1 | CATSDLGQGDHEQFF | TGTGCCACCAGTGATTTGGGACAGGGGGACCATGAGCAGTTCTTC
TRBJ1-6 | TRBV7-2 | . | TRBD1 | CASSPGQGGNNSPLHF | TGTGCCAGCAGCCCCGGACAGGGGGGGAATAATTCACCCCTCCACTTT
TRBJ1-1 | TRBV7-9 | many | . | CASSSQLNTEAFF | TGTGCCAGCAGCTCACAACTGAACACTGAAGCTTTCTTT
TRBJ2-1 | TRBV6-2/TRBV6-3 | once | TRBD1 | CASSKGQGSANEQFF | TGTGCCAGCAGCAAGGGACAGGGGTCGGCCAATGAGCAGTTCTTC
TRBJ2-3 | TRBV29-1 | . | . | CSGSGASTDTQYF | TGCAGCGGATCAGGGGCTAGCACAGATACGCAGTATTTT
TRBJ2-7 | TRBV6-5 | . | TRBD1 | CASIRDRGPYEQYF | TGTGCCAGCATACGAGACAGGGGACCCTACGAGCAGTACTTC
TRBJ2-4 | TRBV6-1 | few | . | CASSEQGGAKNIQYF | TGTGCCAGCAGTGAACAGGGAGGTGCCAAAAACATTCAGTACTTC
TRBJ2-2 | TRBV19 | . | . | CASSSVCTGELFF | TGTGCCAGTAGTTCGGTATGCACCGGGGAGCTGTTTTTT
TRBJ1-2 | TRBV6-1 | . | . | CASSDRAQNPYTF | TGTGCCAGCAGTGACAGGGCCCAGAACCCCTACACCTTC
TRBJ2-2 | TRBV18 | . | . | CASSPTDTGELFF | TGTGCCAGCTCCCCGACTGATACCGGGGAGCTGTTTTTT
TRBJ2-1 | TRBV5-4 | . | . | CASSLRPSNEQFF | TGTGCCAGCAGCCTCCGTCCCAGCAATGAGCAGTTCTTC
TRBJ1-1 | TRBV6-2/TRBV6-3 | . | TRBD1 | CASSLRGLARNTEAFF | TGTGCCAGCAGTCTCAGGGGGCTGGCAAGGAACACTGAAGCTTTCTTT
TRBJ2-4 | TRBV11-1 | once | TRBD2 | CASSLRLAGGRAIQYF | TGTGCCAGCAGCTTACGGCTAGCGGGGGGGCGGGCCATTCAGTACTTC
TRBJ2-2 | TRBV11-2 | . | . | CASSLSGARTGELFF | TGTGCCAGCAGCTTATCAGGGGCGCGCACCGGGGAGCTGTTTTTT
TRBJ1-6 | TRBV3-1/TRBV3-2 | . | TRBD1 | CASSQAWTGDSPLHF | TGTGCCAGCAGCCAAGCCTGGACAGGGGATTCACCCCTCCACTTT
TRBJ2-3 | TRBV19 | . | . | CASSQGTDTQYF | TGTGCCAGTAGCCAGGGCACAGATACGCAGTATTTT
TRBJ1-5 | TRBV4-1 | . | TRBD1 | CASSEQGAENRQPQHF | TGCGCCAGCAGCGAGCAGGGGGCAGAGAACAGGCAGCCCCAGCATTTT
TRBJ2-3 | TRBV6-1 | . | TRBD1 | CASSEGTGGADTQYF | TGTGCCAGCAGTGAAGGGACAGGGGGCGCAGATACGCAGTATTTT
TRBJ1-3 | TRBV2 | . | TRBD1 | CASLRDSGSGNTIYF | TGTGCCAGCCTCCGGGACAGCGGCTCTGGAAACACCATATATTTT
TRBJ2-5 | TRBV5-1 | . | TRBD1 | CASSWQGAREETQYF | TGCGCCAGCAGCTGGCAGGGGGCCAGAGAAGAGACCCAGTACTTC
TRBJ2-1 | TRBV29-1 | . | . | CSSVLGAEYEQFF | TGCAGCTCCGTTCTGGGGGCTGAGTATGAGCAGTTCTTC
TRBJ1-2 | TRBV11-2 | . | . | CASSGGRNYGYTF | TGTGCCAGCAGCGGGGGCCGAAACTATGGCTACACCTTC
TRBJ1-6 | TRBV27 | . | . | CASSLLRNSPLHF | TGTGCCAGCAGTTTATTACGGAATTCACCCCTCCACTTT
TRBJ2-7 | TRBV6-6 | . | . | CASSPRADNSYEQYF | TGTGCCAGCAGCCCCAGGGCGGATAATTCCTACGAGCAGTACTTC
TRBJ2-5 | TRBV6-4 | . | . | CASSDRLGETQYF | TGTGCCAGCAGTGACCGGTTGGGCGAGACCCAGTACTTC
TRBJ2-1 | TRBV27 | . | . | CASSFQGRTHNEQFF | TGTGCCAGCAGCTTTCAGGGGCGTACCCACAATGAGCAGTTCTTC
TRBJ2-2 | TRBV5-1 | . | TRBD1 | CASYHRTGVIGELFF | TGCGCCAGCTACCACAGGACAGGGGTGATCGGGGAGCTGTTTTTT
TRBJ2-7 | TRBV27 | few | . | CASSLHLRGEQYF | TGTGCCAGCAGTTTACATTTAAGGGGCGAGCAGTACTTC
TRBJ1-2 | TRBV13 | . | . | CASSLGPLTGYGYTF | TGTGCCAGCAGCTTAGGCCCACTCACAGGGTATGGCTACACCTTC
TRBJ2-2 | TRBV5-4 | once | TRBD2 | CASSPAGGSDTGELFF | TGTGCCAGCAGCCCGGCGGGGGGTTCGGACACCGGGGAGCTGTTTTTT
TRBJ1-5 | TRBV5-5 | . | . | CASSLEQEPSNQPQHF | TGTGCCAGCAGCTTGGAACAGGAACCTAGCAATCAGCCCCAGCATTTT
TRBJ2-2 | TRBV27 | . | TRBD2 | CATRKLAGGFNTGELFF | TGTGCCACCCGTAAACTAGCGGGGGGTTTCAACACCGGGGAGCTGTTTTTT
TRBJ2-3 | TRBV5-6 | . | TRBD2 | CASSLRTSGGTDTQYF | TGTGCCAGCAGCTTGAGAACTAGCGGGGGAACAGATACGCAGTATTTT
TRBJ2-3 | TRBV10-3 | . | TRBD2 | CAISDSRTSRAPDTQYF | TGTGCCATCAGTGATTCCCGGACTAGCAGGGCGCCAGATACGCAGTATTTT
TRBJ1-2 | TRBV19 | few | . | CASSIGQPQSGGYTF | TGTGCCAGTAGTATAGGTCAGCCTCAGAGCGGTGGCTACACCTTC
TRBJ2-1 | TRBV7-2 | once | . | CASSLGPPNYNEQFF | TGTGCCAGCAGCTTAGGCCCCCCTAACTACAATGAGCAGTTCTTC
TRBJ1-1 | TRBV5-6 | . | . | CASSLDSRNTEAFF | TGTGCCAGCAGCTTAGACAGTCGGAACACTGAAGCTTTCTTT
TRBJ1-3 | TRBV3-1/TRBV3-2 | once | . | CASSRGTGNTIYF | TGTGCCAGCAGCCGAGGTACTGGAAACACCATATATTTT
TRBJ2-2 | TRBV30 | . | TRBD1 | CAWSAARDRNTGELFF | TGTGCCTGGAGCGCGGCCCGGGACAGGAACACCGGGGAGCTGTTTTTT
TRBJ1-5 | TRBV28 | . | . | CASSPLSGSQPQHF | TGTGCCAGCAGCCCTCTGAGCGGGTCTCAGCCCCAGCATTTT
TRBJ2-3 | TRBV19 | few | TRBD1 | CASKQGISTDTQYF | TGTGCCAGCAAACAGGGGATAAGCACAGATACGCAGTATTTT